These 29 T cell receptor beta chains originate from one sample sequenced in a study of cytomegalovirus exposure and HLA in healthy donors. This PCR relied on a set of 60 Vbeta primers and 13 Jbeta primers. TCRdb's table, derived via immunoSEQ multiplex PCR, lists solely in-frame clones and lacks some. This table lists around 64,000 clones. Input material: PBMCs. These TCRs come from a female donor in good health and CMV-seropositive.

The chain uses TRBV4-3 and TRBJ2-7; TRBD1 might be the D (6 bases). CDR3 size: 17 residues. The V gene's germline CDR1 is LGHNA and CDR2 YSLEER. V was shortened by 3 bases and J by 3 bases, with 21 bases between the two germline ends. The CDR3 loop reads CASSQDTHRDLNYEQYF. DNA of the CDR3: TGCGCCAGCAGCCAGGATACCCACAGGGATTTAAACTACGAGCAGTACTTC.

The chain uses TRBV4-1 and TRBJ2-7; 12 nucleotides match TRBD1. Germline assignment: CDR1 MGHRA and CDR2 YSYEKL. This CDR3 spans 19 amino acids. The trim removed 3 bases at V and 4 bases at J, leaving 16 bases unmatched. The CDR3: CASSHDGTGGVKIGYEQYF. The CDR3 coding sequence is TGCGCCAGCAGCCACGACGGGACAGGGGGCGTAAAAATCGGTTACGAGCAGTACTTC.

The chain recombines TRBV6-1 with TRBJ2-1, with D maybe TRBD1 (6 bases). The CDR3 totals 13 residues. With 3 bases removed from V and 5 bases from J, the gap between germline ends came to 8 bases. Germline CDR1 and CDR2: MNHNS and SASEGT. The chain's CDR3 is CASSDRDNNEQFF. CDR3 sequence (DNA): TGTGCCAGCAGTGACCGGGACAACAATGAGCAGTTCTTC.

The CDR3 reads CASSLRARDNEQFF. CDR3 sequence (DNA): TGCGCCAGCAGCTTACGAGCCCGGGACAATGAGCAGTTCTTC. J is TRBJ2-1 and V is TRBV5-1, with unresolved D. This CDR3 spans 14 amino acids. CDR1 is SGHRS and CDR2 is YFSETQ in the germline V gene. Trimming cost V 2 bases and J 5 bases, with 11 bases left between them.

This chain uses TRBV6-1 with TRBJ2-1; TRBD1 might be the D (5 bases). V shed 5 bases and J shed 9 bases, with 20 bases lying between them. This CDR3 has 15 amino acids. Germline CDR1 MNHNS, CDR2 SASEGT. The CDR3 sequence is CASSPFRAIGVEQFF. Written as DNA, the CDR3 is TGTGCCAGCAGTCCATTTAGAGCGATAGGGGTTGAGCAGTTCTTC.

J is TRBJ1-4 and V is TRBV2; D is possibly TRBD1 (6 bases). Trimming took 4 bases from V and 8 from J, leaving 14 bases between them. CDR3 length equals 14 residues. CDR1 and CDR2 from the germline V gene are SNHLY and FYNNEI. The CDR3 spells CASSGQGPGEKLFF. Written as DNA, the CDR3 is TGTGCCAGCAGTGGGCAGGGGCCGGGGGAAAAACTGTTTTTT.

Details on this clone: Other DNA variants within this sample encode the same CDR3. The gene calls are TRBV29-1 and TRBJ1-1, with TRBD1 as a possible D gene (5 bases). The CDR3 consists of 12 residues. Trimming pared 6 bases from V and 0 bases from J, leaving 8 bases between. The germline gives CDR1 SQVTM, CDR2 ANQGSEA. The DNA of the CDR3 is TGCAGCGTAGGGGTAATGAACACTGAAGCTTTCTTT. Its translation is CSVGVMNTEAFF.

The V call is TRBV7-2, the J call TRBJ2-5, with D tentatively TRBD1 (6 bases). Between the trimmed V and J ends, which lost 5 bases and 2 bases, there was a span of 15 bases. CDR1 is SGHTA, CDR2 FQGNSA, per germline. The CDR3 runs 15 residues. This chain's CDR3 is CASSPQSGQQETQYF. The DNA of the CDR3 is TGTGCCAGCAGCCCTCAATCCGGACAGCAAGAGACCCAGTACTTC.

This rearrangement joins TRBV5-1 to TRBJ1-2, with TRBD1 as a possible D gene (6 bases). From germline, CDR1 is SGHRS and CDR2 YFSETQ. V gave up 4 bases and J gave up 0 bases, with 16 bases separating them. The length of the CDR3 is 16 residues. The CDR3: CASSVATDRTNYGYTF. The DNA of the CDR3 is TGCGCCAGCAGCGTGGCAACGGACAGAACTAACTATGGCTACACCTTC.

The chain is built from TRBV11-2 and TRBJ1-1; D gene ambiguous. The CDR3 consists of 15 residues. V was cut by 7 bases and J by 4 bases, with 19 bases left in between. Germline assignment: CDR1 SGHAT and CDR2 FQNNGV. CDR3 sequence (DNA): TGTGCCAGCAACCCCCGCGGAGAGGAGGCCACTGAAGCTTTCTTT. Translating it yields CASNPRGEEATEAFF.

The rearrangement uses TRBV28 and TRBJ2-2; D is perhaps TRBD2 (6 bases). In germline, CDR1 is MDHEN, CDR2 SYDVKM. Trimming took 4 bases from V and 1 from J, leaving 19 bases between them. The CDR3 runs to 18 residues. CDR3: CASSCPTGAGRNTGELFF. CDR3 in DNA: TGTGCCAGCAGTTGCCCAACGGGTGCGGGACGGAACACCGGGGAGCTGTTTTTT.

The chain links TRBV28 to TRBJ2-7; D unclear. The V end was cut by 6 bases, the J end by 6 bases, with 18 bases between. Germline values: CDR1 MDHEN, CDR2 SYDVKM. The CDR3 consists of 14 residues. CDR3 in amino acids: CASSPPHSLLEQYF. The CDR3 nucleotides are TGTGCCAGCAGCCCGCCTCACTCGCTCCTCGAGCAGTACTTC.

The V gene is TRBV10-3, the J gene TRBJ1-3, with TRBD1 matching over 12 bases. The CDR3 is made up of 19 amino acids. V was clipped by 10 bases and J by 0 bases; unmatched bases: 16. Germline V CDR1 and CDR2: ENHRY, SYGVKD. CDR3 sequence: CATAPGQGAIESSGNTIYF. The CDR3 nucleotides read TGTGCCACCGCTCCGGGACAGGGGGCTATAGAGAGCTCTGGAAACACCATATATTTT.

The rearrangement links TRBV7-2 to TRBJ2-7; 8 nucleotides align to TRBD1. Germline CDR1 SGHTA, CDR2 FQGNSA. The CDR3 consists of 14 residues. J gave up 4 bases and V 2 bases, and 4 bases lay outside the gene matches. CDR3 loop: CASSLRDRRYEQYF. For the CDR3, the DNA is TGTGCCAGCAGCTTAAGGGACAGGCGTTACGAGCAGTACTTC.

The V gene is TRBV1, the J gene TRBJ1-2; TRBD1 is the table's D call, not checked against the DNA. TRBV1 is classified as a pseudogene. This CDR3 comprises 17 residues. The CDR3 reads CTSSQGPQGSLVYGYTF. The CDR3 bases are TGCACCAGCAGCCAAGGACCACAGGGGAGCCTAGTCTATGGCTACACCTTC.

The V gene is TRBV30, the J gene TRBJ2-5, with 13 nucleotides matching TRBD2. V lost 1 base to trimming and J lost 4 bases; unmatched junction nucleotides: 0. The CDR3 covers 14 residues. Germline assignment: CDR1 GTSNPN and CDR2 SVGIG (reference sequence). The CDR3 DNA follows: TGTGCCTGGAGTGGACTAGCGGGAGGAGAGACCCAGTACTTC. Its protein is CAWSGLAGGETQYF.

The V gene is TRBV4-1, the J gene TRBJ1-1; perhaps TRBD1 as D (5 bases). The CDR3 is made up of 15 amino acids. The V gene lost 1 base and the J gene lost 1 base, with 10 bases spanning the gap. From germline, CDR1 is MGHRA and CDR2 YSYEKL. This CDR3 reads CASSQGAGSNTEAFF. The CDR3 DNA reads as TGCGCCAGCAGCCAAGGGGCAGGGTCGAACACTGAAGCTTTCTTT.

This chain connects TRBV13 to TRBJ1-6; the D gene is possibly TRBD1 (6 bases). Trimming took off 3 bases at V and 6 bases at J, with 9 bases between the two ends. Germline assignment: CDR1 PRHDT and CDR2 FYEKMQ (reference sequence). The CDR3 consists of 14 residues. The CDR3 sequence is CASSFGQPNSPLHF. DNA of the CDR3: TGTGCCAGCAGCTTCGGACAGCCTAATTCACCCCTCCACTTT.

About this clone: The conserved phenylalanine or tryptophan normally closing the CDR3 is absent here, so this likely arose from a read error. The chain employs TRBV7-7 and TRBJ2-3, with 9 nucleotides matching TRBD1. Looked up from germline, CDR1 is SSHAT and CDR2 is FNYEAQ (reference sequence). The CDR3 is made up of 15 amino acids. Trimming removed 4 bases from V and 5 bases from J; junction bases left unmatched: 7. CDR3 bases: TGTGCCAGCAGCTCCAGTGCGGACAGGGGAGATACGCAGTATCTT. This sequence encodes CASSSSADRGDTQYL.

The chain couples TRBV30 to TRBJ2-5; D is unclear. Germline CDR1 and CDR2: GTSNPN and SVGIG (reference sequence). There are 10 residues in the CDR3. V lost 8 bases, J lost 4 bases, and 8 bases lay in between. CDR3 coding DNA: TGTGCCGCGGTGGGAGAGACCCAGTACTTC. Translated: CAAVGETQYF.

The genes are TRBV14 and TRBJ1-3; D uncertain. Germline-derived CDR1 and CDR2 are SGHDN and FVKESK. The V gene lost 6 bases and the J gene lost 2 bases, with 8 bases spanning the gap. The CDR3 sequence is 13 residues long. CDR3 DNA sequence: TGTGCCAGCAGAGATTCAGCTGGAAACACCATATATTTT. Its translation: CASRDSAGNTIYF.

The J gene is TRBJ2-2, the V gene TRBV18; D may be TRBD1 (5 bases). Germline CDR1 KGHSH, CDR2 LQKENI. The CDR3 has 14 amino acids. Trimming pared 0 bases from V and 8 bases from J, leaving 10 bases between. The CDR3 region has the DNA TGTGCCAGCTCACCACCGGCGCGGACAGGGGAGCTGTTTTTT. Translated, it gives CASSPPARTGELFF.

This chain connects TRBV5-1 to TRBJ2-3; perhaps TRBD1 as D (6 bases). The V gene lost 0 bases and the J gene lost 0 bases, with 11 bases spanning the gap. Germline lookup yields CDR1 SGHRS and CDR2 YFSETQ. The CDR3 covers 16 residues. Written as DNA, the CDR3 is TGCGCCAGCAGCTTGGCCCAGGGGACCAGCACAGATACGCAGTATTTT. This encodes CASSLAQGTSTDTQYF.

The genes are TRBV4-1 and TRBJ1-4; D unresolved. Germline V gene sequence: CDR1 MGHRA, CDR2 YSYEKL. Deletions cut 4 bases from V and 4 bases from J, with 13 bases between. The CDR3 runs to 15 residues. Here the CDR3 reads CASSPLDSHNEKLFF. The CDR3 bases are TGCGCCAGCAGCCCCCTGGATAGCCATAATGAAAAACTGTTTTTT.

The J gene is TRBJ1-1, the V gene TRBV6-6, with a tentative D call TRBD1 (5 bases). V lost 6 bases to trimming and J lost 6 bases, with 20 bases between them. The germline V gene encodes CDR1 MNHNY and CDR2 SVGAGI (reference sequence). This CDR3 has 15 residues. CDR3 sequence (DNA): TGTGCCAGCAGGACGGGGGACTATCAAGTTCCTGAAGCTTTCTTT. It encodes CASRTGDYQVPEAFF.

The chain joins TRBV5-4 to TRBJ1-4; possible D gene TRBD1, 5 bases. Trimming took 2 bases from V and 4 from J, leaving 9 bases between them. Germline CDR1 is SGHNT and CDR2 is YYREEE (reference sequence). CDR3 length equals 14 residues. The CDR3, as DNA: TGTGCCAGCAGCTTATACGACAGTAATGAAAAACTGTTTTTT. Protein sequence: CASSLYDSNEKLFF.

The genes are TRBV11-1 and TRBJ2-7; weak D call: TRBD2 (7 bases). Germline assignment: CDR1 SGHAT and CDR2 FQDESV (reference sequence). The CDR3 is 14 amino acids. V was cut by 6 bases and J by 3 bases, with 15 bases left in between. CDR3 residues: CASRRGGIDYEQYF. In DNA, the CDR3 is TGTGCCAGCAGGAGGGGGGGGATTGACTACGAGCAGTACTTC.

The CDR3 DNA sequence: TGTGCCAGCAGTGACTCGGAGACAGGTGGTGGTGGCTACACCTTC. Its protein product is CASSDSETGGGGYTF. This rearrangement joins TRBV6-4 to TRBJ1-2; D might be TRBD1 (6 bases). Germline CDR1 MRHNA, CDR2 SNTAGT. Trimming removed 0 bases at V and 7 bases at J, with 15 bases between. The CDR3 is 15 amino acids.

This chain connects TRBV28 to TRBJ2-2, with TRBD1 as a possible D gene (6 bases). In germline, CDR1 is MDHEN, CDR2 SYDVKM. The CDR3 is 14 amino acids. With 2 bases removed from V and 6 bases from J, the gap between germline ends came to 10 bases. The CDR3 coding sequence is TGTGCCAGCAGTTTAACAGGGTCGGCCGGGGAGCTGTTTTTT. It codes for CASSLTGSAGELFF.